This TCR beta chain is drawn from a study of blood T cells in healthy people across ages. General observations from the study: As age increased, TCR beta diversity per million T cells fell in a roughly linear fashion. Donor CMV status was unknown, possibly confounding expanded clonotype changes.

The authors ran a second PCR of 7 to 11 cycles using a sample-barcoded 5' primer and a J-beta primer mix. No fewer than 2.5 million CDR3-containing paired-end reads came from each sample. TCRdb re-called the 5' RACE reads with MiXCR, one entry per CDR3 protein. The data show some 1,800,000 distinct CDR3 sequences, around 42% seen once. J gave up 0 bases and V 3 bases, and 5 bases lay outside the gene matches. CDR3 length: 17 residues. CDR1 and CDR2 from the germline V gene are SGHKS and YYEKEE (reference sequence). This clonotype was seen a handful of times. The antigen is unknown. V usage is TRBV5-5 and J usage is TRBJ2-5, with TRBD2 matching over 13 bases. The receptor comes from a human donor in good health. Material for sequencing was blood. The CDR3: CASSSGLAGVHQETQYF. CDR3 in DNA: TGTGCCAGCAGCTCAGGACTAGCGGGGGTACACCAAGAGACCCAGTACTTC.